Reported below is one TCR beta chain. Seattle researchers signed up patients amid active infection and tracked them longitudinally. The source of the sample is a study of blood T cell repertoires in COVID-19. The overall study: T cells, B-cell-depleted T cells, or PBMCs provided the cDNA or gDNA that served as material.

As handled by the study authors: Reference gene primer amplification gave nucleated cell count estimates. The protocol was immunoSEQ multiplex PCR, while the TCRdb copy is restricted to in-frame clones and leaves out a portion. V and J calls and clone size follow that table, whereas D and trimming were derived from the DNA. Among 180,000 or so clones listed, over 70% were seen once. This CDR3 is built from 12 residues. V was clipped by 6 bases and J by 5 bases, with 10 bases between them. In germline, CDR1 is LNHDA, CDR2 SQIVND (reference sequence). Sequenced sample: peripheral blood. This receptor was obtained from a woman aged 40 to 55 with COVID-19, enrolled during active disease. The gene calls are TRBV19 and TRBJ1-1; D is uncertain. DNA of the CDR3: TGTGCCAGTAGCCCGGCGGGAACTGAAGCTTTCTTT. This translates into CASSPAGTEAFF.